The sequence of this T cell receptor beta chain was determined in a study of T cells in Graves' hyperthyroidism and ophthalmopathy. Researchers took RNA transcripts and amplified the TCR beta CDR3 regions from them. First-round RT-PCR targeting the TCR CDR3 was performed with the HTBI primer set. TCRdb independently ran MiXCR on the multiplex PCR reads; one entry per CDR3 protein. The sample records a few hundred thousand distinct CDR3 sequences, roughly 13% being singletons. The CDR3 covers 16 residues. The V and J ends lost 6 bases and 2 bases respectively, with 17 bases between them. CDR1 and CDR2 (germline): LNHDA, SQIVND (reference sequence).

The gene calls are TRBV19 and TRBJ1-5, with D unclear. This clonotype originated in a woman aged 35 to 49 with Graves' ophthalmopathy. What was sequenced was blood. The CDR3 DNA follows: TGTGCCAGTAGACGGGCAGCGTTAGGAGGCAATCAGCCCCAGCATTTT. Encoded protein: CASRRAALGGNQPQHF.